The 26 T cell receptor beta chains given below trace back to one sample, sequenced in a study of identical twins. Using its own MiXCR run on the 5' RACE reads, TCRdb lists one record per CDR3 protein. The data contain around 480,000 distinct CDR3 sequences, around 15% of them singletons. These records were also assigned to another study, of yellow fever vaccine responses in identical twins.

Specimen: CD4+ T cells sorted from blood. The source is a woman aged 18-30 years in good health.

This clonotype was seen more than once but under ten times. The rearrangement links TRBV5-1 to TRBJ2-3; TRBD2 aligns across 10 bases. Trimming at V came to 0 bases and at J to 2 bases, leaving 6 bases not matched to a gene. The CDR3 has 17 amino acids. CDR1 is SGHRS, CDR2 YFSETQ, per germline. Written as DNA, the CDR3 is TGCGCCAGCAGCTTGGATAATAGCGGGAGGTCCACAGATACGCAGTATTTT. It codes for CASSLDNSGRSTDTQYF.

This clonotype was seen a handful of times. A read error may account for a junction end that differs from germline. The chain has TRBV7-7 and TRBJ2-5; 14 bases match TRBD2. In germline, CDR1 is SSHAT, CDR2 FNYEAQ (reference sequence). The CDR3 covers 16 residues. The CDR3 region has the DNA TGTGCTAGCAGCTCCACCGGGACTAGCGGGAGTGAGACCCAGTACTTC. This codes for CASSSTGTSGSETQYF.

This clonotype was observed a few times. CDR3 nucleotides: TGTGCCAGCAGCTTAGGGTTGCGGGGGGGACCCACAGATACGCAGTATTTT. Amino acid sequence: CASSLGLRGGPTDTQYF. The chain combines TRBV7-2 with TRBJ2-3; TRBD2 agrees at 9 bases. This CDR3 has 17 amino acids. Per the germline V gene, CDR1 is SGHTA and CDR2 is FQGNSA. Germline trimming cut 1 base from V and 2 bases from J; bases unmatched to any gene: 7.

The chain joins TRBV2 to TRBJ1-1, with D unclear. Germline CDR1 and CDR2: SNHLY and FYNNEI. Trimming left V 2 bases short and J 6 bases short, with 10 bases between. The CDR3 runs to 13 residues. The CDR3: CASSENVGPEAFF. CDR3 nucleotide sequence: TGTGCCAGCAGTGAAAACGTGGGCCCTGAAGCTTTCTTT. The complete variable domain, with remaining parts taken from reference TRBV2 and TRBJ1-1, reads EPEVTQTPSHQVTQMGQEVILRCVPISNHLYFYWYRQILGQKVEFLVSFYNNEISEKSEIFDDQFSVERPDGSNFTLKIRSTKLEDSAMYFCASSENVGPEAFFGQGTRLTVV.

This chain connects TRBV6-1 to TRBJ2-1, with D uncertain. V lost 5 bases, J lost 4 bases, and 6 bases lay in between. The germline V gene has CDR1 MNHNS and CDR2 SASEGT. This CDR3 spans 12 amino acids. The CDR3 DNA follows: TGTGCCAGCAGTCCGGTTTACAATGAGCAGTTCTTC. Protein product: CASSPVYNEQFF.

The gene calls are TRBV20-1 and TRBJ2-3; 12 bases match TRBD2. Germline CDR1 and CDR2: DFQATT and SNEGSKA (reference sequence). Unmatched junction bases numbered 2, after V lost 3 bases and J lost 1 base. The CDR3 is 15 amino acids. The CDR3 DNA sequence: TGCAGTGCTAGTACTAGCGGGGGGCGCACAGATACGCAGTATTTT. The encoded protein is CSASTSGGRTDTQYF.

The rearrangement uses TRBV5-4 and TRBJ2-5, with TRBD2 matching 7 bases. CDR3 size: 14 residues. Germline assignment: CDR1 SGHNT and CDR2 YYREEE (reference sequence). V shed 5 bases and J 2 bases; nucleotides not matched to a gene: 6. In DNA form, the CDR3 reads TGTGCCAGCAGTTTCCTAGCGGTACAAGAGACCCAGTACTTC. This encodes CASSFLAVQETQYF.

The chain recombines TRBV12-3 or TRBV12-4 with TRBJ1-2; no definite D call. Trimming cost V 6 bases and J 1 base, with 9 bases left between them. The CDR3 contains 13 residues. In DNA form, the CDR3 reads TGTGCCAGCAGCCAGAGTAGTAACTATGGCTACACCTTC. Its translation: CASSQSSNYGYTF.

This clonotype was observed many times. CDR3 sequence (DNA): TGCGCCAGCAGCTTGGGAAAGGCGGGACTAGTTAATGAGCAGTTCTTC. As protein: CASSLGKAGLVNEQFF. V and J are TRBV5-1 and TRBJ2-1; 8 nucleotides agree with TRBD2. The CDR3 has 16 residues. Trimming took 0 bases from V and 7 from J; bases not matched to a gene: 9. Germline V gene lookup returns CDR1 SGHRS and CDR2 YFSETQ.

This rearrangement joins TRBV6-1 to TRBJ1-5, with D hard to call. CDR3 length: 13 amino acids. Trimming cost V 2 bases and J 5 bases, with 7 bases left between them. Germline CDR1 MNHNS, CDR2 SASEGT. The CDR3, as DNA: TGTGCCAGCAGTGAAACTCGAGATCAGCCCCAGCATTTT. This encodes CASSETRDQPQHF.

This clonotype has a handful of counts. The genes are TRBV5-1 and TRBJ2-5, with D possibly TRBD2 on 5 matching bases. V gave up 3 bases and J gave up 3 bases, with 15 bases separating them. This CDR3 is built from 15 residues. Germline lookup yields CDR1 SGHRS and CDR2 YFSETQ. CDR3 nucleotides: TGCGCCAGCAGCTGGGGTAGTTTCGGGGAAGAGACCCAGTACTTC. It codes for CASSWGSFGEETQYF.

In its sample, this clonotype was seen a few times. The CDR3 region is CSAMPVGEGETQYF. The CDR3 nucleotides are TGCAGTGCGATGCCTGTAGGGGAGGGAGAGACCCAGTACTTC. The gene calls are TRBV20-1 and TRBJ2-5; 7 nucleotides line up with TRBD2. The V segment lost 6 bases and the J segment 4 bases; nucleotides outside the gene matches: 11. The CDR3 length is 14 residues. Looked up from germline, CDR1 is DFQATT and CDR2 is SNEGSKA (reference sequence).

This clonotype was counted many times. The chain joins TRBV11-1 to TRBJ2-7, with unresolved D. Germline V gene data show CDR1 as SGHAT and CDR2 as FQDESV (reference sequence). This CDR3 is built from 13 residues. The V end was cut by 0 bases, the J end by 5 bases, with 8 bases between. Here the CDR3 DNA reads TGTGCCAGCAGCTTAGCGCTGGAGAACGAGCAGTACTTC. Protein sequence: CASSLALENEQYF.

The chain couples TRBV7-2 to TRBJ2-2, with D perhaps TRBD2 (6 bases). The germline V gene encodes CDR1 SGHTA and CDR2 FQGNSA. Trimming pared 5 bases from V and 0 bases from J, leaving 16 bases between. The CDR3 spans 17 residues. CDR3 loop: CASSPIFRGANTGELFF. The CDR3 nucleotides read TGTGCCAGCAGCCCGATCTTTCGCGGGGCGAACACCGGGGAGCTGTTTTTT.

CDR3 residues: CATSRPGQDYGYTF. As DNA, the CDR3 is TGTGCCACCTCGCGACCTGGCCAAGACTATGGCTACACCTTC. The V and J genes are TRBV28 and TRBJ1-2; D is unclear. Per the germline V gene, CDR1 is MDHEN and CDR2 is SYDVKM. The CDR3 has 14 residues. The V end lost 10 bases, the J end lost 3 bases, and 18 bases lay between the germline ends.

This chain links TRBV6-1 with TRBJ2-1, with a tentative D call TRBD1 (6 bases). This CDR3 region has 15 residues. Trimming took 5 bases from V and 1 from J, leaving 12 bases between them. Per germline, CDR1 MNHNS and CDR2 SASEGT. The CDR3: CASSPDSPSYNEQFF. CDR3 nucleotides: TGTGCCAGCAGTCCGGACAGCCCTTCCTACAATGAGCAGTTCTTC.

Ten or more counts support this clonotype. The chain has TRBV12-3 or TRBV12-4 and TRBJ2-1, with D unresolved. V lost 8 bases and J 4 bases, leaving 18 bases between the germline ends. The CDR3 has 15 residues. The CDR3: CASSRGPPNYNEQFF. The CDR3 DNA reads as TGTGCCAGCTCCCGCGGACCCCCAAATTACAATGAGCAGTTCTTC.

This clonotype came up a few times. Here the CDR3 reads CASSLRTAGETQYF. The CDR3 region has the DNA TGCGCCAGCAGCTTGAGGACGGCGGGGGAGACCCAGTACTTC. V gene TRBV5-1 combines with J gene TRBJ2-5, with D maybe TRBD2 (6 bases). Deletions cut 1 base from V and 5 bases from J, with 12 bases between. In germline, CDR1 is SGHRS, CDR2 YFSETQ. The CDR3 length is 14 residues.

In DNA form, the CDR3 reads TGTGCCAGCATATCCGGACCTGGGGGTGAGCAGTTCTTC. Its translation: CASISGPGGEQFF. The chain uses TRBV27 and TRBJ2-1, with D possibly called TRBD1 or TRBD2 (5 bases each). The germline V gene has CDR1 MNHEY and CDR2 SMNVEV (reference sequence). This CDR3 contains 13 residues. V lost 7 bases to trimming and J lost 9 bases, with 16 bases between them.

This clonotype was observed a few times. The chain links TRBV6-4 to TRBJ2-3, with D perhaps TRBD1 (5 bases). CDR3 length equals 13 residues. Trimming took 5 bases from V and 8 from J, leaving 14 bases between them. The germline gives CDR1 MRHNA, CDR2 SNTAGT. CDR3 DNA: TGTGCCAGCAGTCAACAGGAACTTTCTACGCAGTATTTT. Amino acids: CASSQQELSTQYF.

The V gene is TRBV5-1, the J gene TRBJ1-5, with D unclear. With 0 bases removed from V and 0 bases from J, the gap between germline ends came to 10 bases. The length of the CDR3 is 16 residues. Per the germline V gene, CDR1 is SGHRS and CDR2 is YFSETQ. The CDR3 protein is CASSLGGRDSNQPQHF. For the CDR3, the DNA is TGCGCCAGCAGCTTGGGTGGTCGGGATAGCAATCAGCCCCAGCATTTT.

This clonotype was seen a few times. The V gene is TRBV10-3, the J gene TRBJ2-3, with D possibly TRBD1 on 6 matching bases. This CDR3 has 15 amino acids. CDR1 is ENHRY, CDR2 SYGVKD, per germline. Deletions cut 3 bases from V and 0 bases from J, with 10 bases between. CDR3 coding DNA: TGTGCCATCAGTGAACGCCAGGGGAGCACAGATACGCAGTATTTT. Translating gives CAISERQGSTDTQYF.

This clonotype appeared a few times. The chain recombines TRBV27 with TRBJ2-3; D not resolved. V was cut by 0 bases and J by 3 bases, with 10 bases left in between. This CDR3 contains 15 residues. Germline V gene sequence: CDR1 MNHEY, CDR2 SMNVEV (reference sequence). The DNA of the CDR3 is TGTGCCAGCAGTTTATCCCCCGGGTGGACAGATACGCAGTATTTT. This encodes CASSLSPGWTDTQYF.

This chain connects TRBV6-5 to TRBJ2-7, with 9 bases lining up with TRBD2. With 2 bases clipped from V and 0 bases from J, the junction kept 2 bases outside the gene matches. The length of the CDR3 is 15 residues. Germline assignment: CDR1 MNHEY and CDR2 SVGAGI. The CDR3 coding sequence is TGTGCCAGCAGTTACACTAGCGGGCGCTCCTACGAGCAGTACTTC. This encodes CASSYTSGRSYEQYF.

The J gene is TRBJ2-6, the V gene TRBV7-8, with 10 bases fitting TRBD1. Looked up from germline, CDR1 is SGHVS and CDR2 is FQNEAQ. Germline trimming cut 3 bases from V and 0 bases from J; bases unmatched to any gene: 2. The CDR3 is 17 residues long. DNA of the CDR3: TGTGCCAGCAGCTTTGGGACAGGGGACTCTGGGGCCAACGTCCTGACTTTC. It yields the protein CASSFGTGDSGANVLTF.

The V call is TRBV27, the J call TRBJ1-1; no reliable D call. The germline CDR1 and CDR2 sequences are MNHEY and SMNVEV (reference sequence). The CDR3 has 14 amino acids. Trimming shortened V by 7 bases and J by 1 base, and 13 bases separated the two germline ends. CDR3 nucleotides: TGTGCCAGCAAAACGGCAAACTGGAACACTGAAGCTTTCTTT. It translates to CASKTANWNTEAFF.